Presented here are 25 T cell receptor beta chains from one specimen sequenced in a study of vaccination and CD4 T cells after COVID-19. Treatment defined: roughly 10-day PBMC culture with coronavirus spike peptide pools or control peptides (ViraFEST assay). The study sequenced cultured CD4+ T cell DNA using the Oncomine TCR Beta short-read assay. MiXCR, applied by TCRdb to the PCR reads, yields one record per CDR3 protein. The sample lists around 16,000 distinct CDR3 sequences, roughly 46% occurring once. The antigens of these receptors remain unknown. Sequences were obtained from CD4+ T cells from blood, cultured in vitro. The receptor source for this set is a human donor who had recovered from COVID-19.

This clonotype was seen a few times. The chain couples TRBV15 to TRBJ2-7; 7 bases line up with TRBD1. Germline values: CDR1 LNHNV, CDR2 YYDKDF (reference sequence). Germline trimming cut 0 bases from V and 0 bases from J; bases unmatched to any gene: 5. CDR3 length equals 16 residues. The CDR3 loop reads CATSRDLGDSSYEQYF. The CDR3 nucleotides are TGTGCCACCAGCAGAGATCTTGGGGACAGCTCCTACGAGCAGTACTTC. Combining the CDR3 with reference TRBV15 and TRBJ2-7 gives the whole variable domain DAMVIQNPRYQVTQFGKPVTLSCSQTLNHNVMYWYQQKSSQAPKLLFHYYDKDFNNEADTPDNFQSRRPNTSFCFLDIRSPGLGDTAMYLCATSRDLGDSSYEQYFGPGTRLTVT.

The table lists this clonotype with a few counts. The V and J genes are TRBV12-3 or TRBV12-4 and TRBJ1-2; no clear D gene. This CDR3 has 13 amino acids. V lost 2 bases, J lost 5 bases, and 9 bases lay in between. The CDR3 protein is CASSLRRQYGYTF. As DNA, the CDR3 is TGTGCCAGCAGTTTACGACGCCAGTATGGCTACACCTTC.

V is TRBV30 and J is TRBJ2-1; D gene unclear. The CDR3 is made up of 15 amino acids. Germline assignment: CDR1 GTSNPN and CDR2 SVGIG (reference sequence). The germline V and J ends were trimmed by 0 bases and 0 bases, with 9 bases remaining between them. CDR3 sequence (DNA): TGTGCCTGGAGTGTAGGCACCCCCTCCTACAATGAGCAGTTCTTC. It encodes CAWSVGTPSYNEQFF.

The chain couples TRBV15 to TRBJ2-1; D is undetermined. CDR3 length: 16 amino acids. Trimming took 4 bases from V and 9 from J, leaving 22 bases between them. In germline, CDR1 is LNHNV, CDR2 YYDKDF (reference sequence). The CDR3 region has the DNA TGTGCCACCAGCATTAGTTGGAGTGGCGCTAGAGTTGAGCAGTTCTTC. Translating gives CATSISWSGARVEQFF.

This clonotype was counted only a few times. The CDR3 here is CSASRSSEQYF. CDR3 DNA sequence: TGCAGTGCTAGTCGTAGTAGCGAGCAGTACTTC. This rearrangement joins TRBV20-1 to TRBJ2-7; D gene uncertain. CDR3 length: 11 amino acids. V was cut by 3 bases and J by 6 bases, with 9 bases left in between. Per germline, CDR1 DFQATT and CDR2 SNEGSKA (reference sequence).

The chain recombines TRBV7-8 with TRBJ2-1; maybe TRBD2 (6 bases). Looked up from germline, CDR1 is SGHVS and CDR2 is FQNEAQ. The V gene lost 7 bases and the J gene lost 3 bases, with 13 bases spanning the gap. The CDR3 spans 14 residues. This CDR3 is CASTTRGFYNEQFF. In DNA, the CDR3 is TGTGCCAGCACCACTCGGGGGTTCTACAATGAGCAGTTCTTC.

CDR3 residues: CASSPGGLGSYNEQFF. The CDR3 DNA reads TGTGCCAGCAGTCCGGGGGGACTGGGCTCCTACAATGAGCAGTTCTTC. The rearrangement uses TRBV12-3 or TRBV12-4 and TRBJ2-1; 7 positions agree with TRBD2. This CDR3 is built from 16 residues. With 5 bases clipped from V and 0 bases from J, the junction kept 7 bases outside the gene matches.

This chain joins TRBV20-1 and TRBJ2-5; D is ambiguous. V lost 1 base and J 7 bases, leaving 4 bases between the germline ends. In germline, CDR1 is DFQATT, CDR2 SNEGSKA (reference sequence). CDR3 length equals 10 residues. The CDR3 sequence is CSARAGTQYF. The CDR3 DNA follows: TGCAGTGCTAGAGCGGGGACCCAGTACTTC.

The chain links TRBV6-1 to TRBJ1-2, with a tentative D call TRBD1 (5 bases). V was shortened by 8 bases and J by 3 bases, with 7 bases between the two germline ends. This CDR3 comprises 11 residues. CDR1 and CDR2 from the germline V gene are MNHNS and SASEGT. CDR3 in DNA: TGTGCCAGCGGGGGGGACTATGGCTACACCTTC. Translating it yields CASGGDYGYTF.

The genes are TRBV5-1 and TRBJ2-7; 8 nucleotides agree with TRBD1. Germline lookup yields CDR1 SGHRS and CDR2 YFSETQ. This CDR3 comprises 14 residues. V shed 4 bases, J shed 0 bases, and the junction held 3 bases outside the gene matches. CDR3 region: CASSRQGSSYEQYF. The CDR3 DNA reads TGCGCCAGCAGCCGACAGGGGAGCTCCTACGAGCAGTACTTC.

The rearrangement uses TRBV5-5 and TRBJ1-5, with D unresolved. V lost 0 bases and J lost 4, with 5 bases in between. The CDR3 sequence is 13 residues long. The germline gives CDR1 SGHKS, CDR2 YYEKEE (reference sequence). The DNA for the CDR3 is TGTGCCAGCAGCTTGGTGCGGAATCAGCCCCAGCATTTT. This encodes CASSLVRNQPQHF.

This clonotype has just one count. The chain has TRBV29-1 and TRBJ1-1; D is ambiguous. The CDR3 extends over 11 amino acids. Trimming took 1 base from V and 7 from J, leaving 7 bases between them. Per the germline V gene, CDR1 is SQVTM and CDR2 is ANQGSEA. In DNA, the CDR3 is TGCAGCGTTGAAGGACCCGTTGAAGCTTTCTTT. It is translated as CSVEGPVEAFF.

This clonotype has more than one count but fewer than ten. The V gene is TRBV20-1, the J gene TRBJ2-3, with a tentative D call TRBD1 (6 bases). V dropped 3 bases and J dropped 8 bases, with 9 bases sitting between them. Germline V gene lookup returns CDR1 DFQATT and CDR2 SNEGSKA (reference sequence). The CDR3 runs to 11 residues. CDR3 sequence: CSASIRGTQYF. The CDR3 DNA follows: TGCAGTGCTAGCATCAGGGGTACGCAGTATTTT.

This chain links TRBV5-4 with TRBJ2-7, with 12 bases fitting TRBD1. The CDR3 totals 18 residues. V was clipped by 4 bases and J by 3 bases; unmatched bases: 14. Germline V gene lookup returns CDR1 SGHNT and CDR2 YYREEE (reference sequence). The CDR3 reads CASSPGGTGGLSLYEQYF. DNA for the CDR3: TGTGCCAGCAGCCCCGGGGGGACAGGGGGCTTATCCCTCTACGAGCAGTACTTC.

CDR3: CASTRGFINEQFF. The CDR3 nucleotides are TGTGCCAGCACCAGGGGTTTCATCAATGAGCAGTTCTTC. The rearrangement joins TRBV2 to TRBJ2-1; D perhaps matches TRBD1 (6 bases). The CDR3 is 13 amino acids. Germline V gene sequence: CDR1 SNHLY, CDR2 FYNNEI. The V gene lost 7 bases and the J gene lost 6 bases, with 13 bases spanning the gap.

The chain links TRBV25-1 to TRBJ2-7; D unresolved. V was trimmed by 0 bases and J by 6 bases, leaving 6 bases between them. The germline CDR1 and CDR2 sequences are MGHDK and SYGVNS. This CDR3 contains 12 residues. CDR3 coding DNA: TGTGCCAGCAGTGAATATACGGCCGAGCAGTACTTC. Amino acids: CASSEYTAEQYF.

The CDR3 nucleotides are TGCGCCAGCAGCTTGGAGGGCAGGGGGCACACTGAAGCTTTCTTT. It translates to CASSLEGRGHTEAFF. V and J are TRBV5-1 and TRBJ1-1, with 8 bases lining up with TRBD1. The CDR3 is 15 residues long. J gave up 3 bases and V 0 bases, and 4 bases lay outside the gene matches. CDR1 and CDR2 from the germline V gene are SGHRS and YFSETQ.

The CDR3 is CASSLGGLIASPLHF. The CDR3 DNA is TGTGCCAGCAGTTTAGGGGGACTTATCGCTTCACCCCTCCACTTT. The rearrangement links TRBV28 to TRBJ1-6; D is perhaps TRBD1 (5 bases). V was shortened by 2 bases and J by 9 bases, with 14 bases between the two germline ends. The CDR3 is made up of 15 amino acids. Germline CDR1 MDHEN, CDR2 SYDVKM.

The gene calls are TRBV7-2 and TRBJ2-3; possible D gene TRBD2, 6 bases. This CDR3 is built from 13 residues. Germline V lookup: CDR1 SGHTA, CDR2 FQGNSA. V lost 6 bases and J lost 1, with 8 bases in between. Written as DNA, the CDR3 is TGTGCCAGCAGGGGAGGAGGCACAGATACGCAGTATTTT. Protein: CASRGGGTDTQYF.

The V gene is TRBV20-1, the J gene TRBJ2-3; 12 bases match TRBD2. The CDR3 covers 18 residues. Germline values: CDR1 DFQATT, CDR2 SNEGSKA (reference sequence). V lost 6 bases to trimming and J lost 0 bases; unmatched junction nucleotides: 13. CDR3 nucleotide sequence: TGCAGTGCGGAGCAGCCCCTAGCGGGAGGGAAAAGCACAGATACGCAGTATTTT. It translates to CSAEQPLAGGKSTDTQYF.

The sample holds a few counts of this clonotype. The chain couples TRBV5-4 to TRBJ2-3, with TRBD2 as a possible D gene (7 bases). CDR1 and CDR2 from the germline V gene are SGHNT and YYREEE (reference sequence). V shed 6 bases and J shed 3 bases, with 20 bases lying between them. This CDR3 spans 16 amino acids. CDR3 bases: TGTGCCAGCAAGTCAGGGAGGGAGGGGGGAACAGATACGCAGTATTTT. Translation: CASKSGREGGTDTQYF. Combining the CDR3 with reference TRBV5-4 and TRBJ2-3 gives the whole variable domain ETGVTQSPTHLIKTRGQQVTLRCSSQSGHNTVSWYQQALGQGPQFIFQYYREEENGRGNFPPRFSGLQFPNYSSELNVNALELDDSALYLCASKSGREGGTDTQYFGPGTRLTVL.

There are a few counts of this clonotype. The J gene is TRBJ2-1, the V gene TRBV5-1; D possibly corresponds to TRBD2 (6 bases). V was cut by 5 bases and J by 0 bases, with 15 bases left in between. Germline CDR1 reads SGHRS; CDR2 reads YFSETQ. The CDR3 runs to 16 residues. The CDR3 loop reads CASSRGGSASYNEQFF. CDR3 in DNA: TGCGCCAGCAGTCGTGGAGGGAGCGCCTCCTACAATGAGCAGTTCTTC.

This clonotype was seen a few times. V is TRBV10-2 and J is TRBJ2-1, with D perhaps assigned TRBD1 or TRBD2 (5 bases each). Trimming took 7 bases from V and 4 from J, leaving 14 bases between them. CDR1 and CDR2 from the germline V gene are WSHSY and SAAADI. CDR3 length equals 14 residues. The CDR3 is CASTWGTGYNEQFF. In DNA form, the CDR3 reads TGCGCCAGCACCTGGGGGACGGGGTACAATGAGCAGTTCTTC.

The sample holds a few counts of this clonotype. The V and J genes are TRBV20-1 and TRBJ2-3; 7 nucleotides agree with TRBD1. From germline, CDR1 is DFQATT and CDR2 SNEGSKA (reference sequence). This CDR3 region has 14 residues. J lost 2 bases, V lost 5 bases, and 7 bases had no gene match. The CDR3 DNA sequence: TGCAGTGCTGGTACAGGGGACACCACAGATACGCAGTATTTT. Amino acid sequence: CSAGTGDTTDTQYF.

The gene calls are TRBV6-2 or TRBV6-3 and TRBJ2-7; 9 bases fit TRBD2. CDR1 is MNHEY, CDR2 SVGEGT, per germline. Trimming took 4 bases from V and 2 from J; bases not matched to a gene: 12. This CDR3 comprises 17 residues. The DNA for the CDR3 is TGTGCCAGCAGTTTCGGGTGGAAGCGGGAGGTACCCTACGAGCAGTACTTC. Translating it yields CASSFGWKREVPYEQYF.